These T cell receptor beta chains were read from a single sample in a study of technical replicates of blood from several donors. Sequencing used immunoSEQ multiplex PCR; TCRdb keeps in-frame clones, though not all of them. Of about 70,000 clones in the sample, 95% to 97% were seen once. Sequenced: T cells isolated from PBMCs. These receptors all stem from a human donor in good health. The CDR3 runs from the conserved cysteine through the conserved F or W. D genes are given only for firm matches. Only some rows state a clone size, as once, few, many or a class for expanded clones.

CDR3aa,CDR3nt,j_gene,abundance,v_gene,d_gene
CSAVGLAEQYF,TGCAGTGCTGTCGGACTAGCCGAGCAGTACTTC,TRBJ2-7,-,TRBV20-1,TRBD2
CASSLGMSYEQYF,TGTGCCAGCAGTTTAGGCATGTCCTACGAGCAGTACTTC,TRBJ2-7,-,TRBV27,-
CASSSRAGGEAFF,TGTGCCAGCAGCTCAAGAGCTGGGGGGGAAGCTTTCTTT,TRBJ1-1,once,TRBV9,-
CASSSGKGYTF,TGTGCCAGCAGCTCGGGGAAGGGCTACACCTTC,TRBJ1-2,-,TRBV11-3,-
CASSHRGPPDEQYF,TGTGCCAGCAGTCACCGGGGTCCACCGGATGAGCAGTACTTC,TRBJ2-7,once,TRBV6-5,-
CASSDRYSNQPQHF,TGTGCCAGCAGTGACAGATATAGCAATCAGCCCCAGCATTTT,TRBJ1-5,-,TRBV2,-
CASSTLAGGSTDTQYF,TGCGCCAGCAGCACCCTAGCGGGGGGGAGCACAGATACGCAGTATTTT,TRBJ2-3,once,TRBV5-1,TRBD2
CASSAGSGAANSPLHF,TGTGCCAGCAGCGCAGGATCAGGGGCCGCTAATTCACCCCTCCACTTT,TRBJ1-6,-,TRBV7-9,-
CSVRVRLGGGPSDTQYF,TGCAGCGTTAGGGTTCGATTAGGCGGGGGGCCATCAGATACGCAGTATTTT,TRBJ2-3,-,TRBV29-1,TRBD2
CASSFRGNEQFF,TGTGCCAGCAGTTTCCGGGGGAATGAGCAGTTCTTC,TRBJ2-1,-,TRBV28,-
CASSLSTGRQPQHF,TGTGCCAGCAGTTTAAGCACAGGGAGACAGCCCCAGCATTTT,TRBJ1-5,-,TRBV27,-
CASSDSWRDLGGEQYF,TGTGCCAGCAGTGACAGTTGGAGGGACCTCGGGGGGGAGCAGTACTTC,TRBJ2-7,-,TRBV6-4,TRBD2
CASSLDRVASQETQYF,TGTGCCAGCAGCTTAGACCGAGTAGCGTCGCAAGAGACCCAGTACTTC,TRBJ2-5,-,TRBV7-8,-
CASSTDRTASYEQYF,TGCGCCAGCAGCACCGACAGGACCGCGTCCTACGAGCAGTACTTC,TRBJ2-7,-,TRBV5-1,-
CASGQNINYGYTF,TGTGCCAGTGGACAGAACATTAACTATGGCTACACCTTC,TRBJ1-2,-,TRBV2,-
CASSRDSTFMNTEAFF,TGTGCCAGCAGTCGAGACAGTACCTTCATGAACACTGAAGCTTTCTTT,TRBJ1-1,-,TRBV2,-
CAWSVQGNSYEQYF,TGTGCCTGGAGTGTTCAGGGCAACTCCTACGAGCAGTACTTC,TRBJ2-7,-,TRBV30,-
CASIRGTGETQYF,TGTGCCAGCATCAGGGGGACGGGAGAGACCCAGTACTTC,TRBJ2-5,-,TRBV18,TRBD1